One sample yielded the 26 T cell receptor beta chains listed below, sequenced in a study of blood T cells in healthy people across ages. A second PCR, run for about 7 to 11 cycles, used a sample-barcoded 5' primer plus a J-beta primer mix. TCRdb re-called the 5' RACE reads through MiXCR, storing one row per CDR3 protein. This sample has some 1.8 million distinct CDR3 sequences, with more than 35% found just once. Sequences were obtained from blood. These receptors came from a human donor in good health.

The sample holds a few counts of this clonotype. The rearrangement links TRBV4-3 to TRBJ2-3, with D unclear. Between the trimmed V and J ends, which lost 3 bases and 1 base, there was a span of 8 bases. The CDR3 runs 14 residues. Germline CDR1 is LGHNA and CDR2 is YSLEER. The chain's CDR3 is CASSQGFGTDTQYF. CDR3 nucleotide sequence: TGCGCCAGCAGCCAGGGGTTCGGCACAGATACGCAGTATTTT.

The V call is TRBV10-3, the J call TRBJ2-1; TRBD2 aligns across 7 bases. Trimming removed 8 bases from V and 0 bases from J; junction bases left unmatched: 10. From germline, CDR1 is ENHRY and CDR2 SYGVKD. The CDR3 loop spans 16 amino acids. The CDR3 sequence is CAIRPGRESSYNEQFF. CDR3 DNA sequence: TGTGCCATCCGTCCGGGGCGGGAGAGCTCCTACAATGAGCAGTTCTTC.

The rearrangement joins TRBV7-9 to TRBJ2-3; D remains ambiguous. Trimming stripped 0 bases from V and 1 base from J, with 8 bases between. CDR3 length: 15 residues. Looked up from germline, CDR1 is SEHNR and CDR2 is FQNEAQ (reference sequence). This CDR3 reads CASSLARAGTDTQYF. The CDR3 region has the DNA TGTGCCAGCAGCTTAGCTAGGGCAGGCACAGATACGCAGTATTTT. The full variable domain, its missing parts supplied by reference TRBV7-9 and TRBJ2-3, is DTGVSQNPRHKITKRGQNVTFRCDPISEHNRLYWYRQTLGQGPEFLTYFQNEAQLEKSRLLSDRFSAERPKGSFSTLEIQRTEQGDSAMYLCASSLARAGTDTQYFGPGTRLTVL.

A remark on this clonotype: One junction end does not reproduce the germline sequence, and a read error may be involved. The chain joins TRBV7-7 to TRBJ2-3; D might be TRBD1 (6 bases). The CDR3 length is 14 residues. CDR1 is SSHAT and CDR2 is FNYEAQ in the germline V gene (reference sequence). The CDR3 DNA is TGTGCTAGCAGCTTAGCAGGGGATTTTGATACGCAGTATTTT. It specifies CASSLAGDFDTQYF.

In this sample, this clonotype turned up a few times. The chain recombines TRBV20-1 with TRBJ1-2; D not certain. The CDR3 is made up of 13 amino acids. Germline V CDR1 and CDR2: DFQATT, SNEGSKA (reference sequence). V lost 3 bases and J 4 bases, leaving 12 bases between the germline ends. The CDR3 reads CSASGRILYGYTF. The DNA for the CDR3 is TGCAGTGCTAGCGGACGGATTCTCTATGGCTACACCTTC.

The V and J genes are TRBV4-1 and TRBJ1-1, with D unresolved. The CDR3 contains 14 residues. Germline-derived CDR1 and CDR2 are MGHRA and YSYEKL. V was shortened by 2 bases and J by 1 base, with 8 bases between the two germline ends. Here the CDR3 reads CASSQRQQNTEAFF. DNA for the CDR3: TGCGCCAGCAGCCAAAGACAACAGAACACTGAAGCTTTCTTT.

This chain connects TRBV12-3 or TRBV12-4 to TRBJ2-1; TRBD2 is a possible D gene (6 bases). Trimming left V 6 bases short and J 0 bases short, with 6 bases between. This CDR3 contains 13 residues. Written as DNA, the CDR3 is TGTGCCAGCAGGGACTACTCCTACAATGAGCAGTTCTTC. As protein: CASRDYSYNEQFF.

The rearrangement uses TRBV12-3 or TRBV12-4 and TRBJ2-1; TRBD2 is a possible D gene (6 bases). The CDR3 is 17 residues long. Trimming took 1 base from V and 9 from J, leaving 22 bases between them. DNA of the CDR3: TGTGCCAGCAGTTTAGGCGTTTGGGACTCCCCAGAGAGTGAGCAGTTCTTC. Its translation is CASSLGVWDSPESEQFF.

The CDR3 is CASSQQRTGEGYGYTF. The DNA of the CDR3 is TGCGCCAGCAGCCAACAACGGACAGGAGAGGGCTATGGCTACACCTTC. This chain joins TRBV4-1 and TRBJ1-2, with 7 positions matching TRBD1. V lost 2 bases to trimming and J lost 4 bases; unmatched junction nucleotides: 10. Germline V gene lookup returns CDR1 MGHRA and CDR2 YSYEKL. This CDR3 is 16 amino acids long.

Worth noting for this clonotype: A junction boundary mismatches the germline segment, possibly from a read error. V usage is TRBV6-5 and J usage is TRBJ1-2; 8 positions match TRBD1. The CDR3 has 16 amino acids. CDR1 is MNHEY, CDR2 SVGAGI, per germline. Here the CDR3 DNA reads TGTACCAGCACCAAAACAGGGAACAGGGGGAACTATAGCTACACCTTC. It encodes CTSTKTGNRGNYSYTF.

This clonotype was observed a handful of times. V usage is TRBV27 and J usage is TRBJ2-3; weak D call: TRBD1 (5 bases). V was pared by 6 bases and J by 3 bases, with 13 bases between. Per the germline V gene, CDR1 is MNHEY and CDR2 is SMNVEV (reference sequence). This CDR3 contains 14 residues. The CDR3 loop reads CASRPAGWTDTQYF. The DNA for the CDR3 is TGTGCCAGCAGACCTGCAGGGTGGACAGATACGCAGTATTTT.

CDR3 in amino acids: CSATGGPYGYTF. The CDR3, as DNA: TGCAGTGCAACCGGGGGACCCTATGGCTACACCTTC. The V and J genes are TRBV20-1 and TRBJ1-2; TRBD1 is a possible D gene (5 bases). CDR1 and CDR2 (germline): DFQATT, SNEGSKA (reference sequence). The CDR3 loop spans 12 amino acids. V shed 6 bases and J shed 4 bases, with 12 bases lying between them.

The V gene is TRBV29-1, the J gene TRBJ2-1; no clear D. Trimming shortened V by 4 bases and J by 7 bases, and 8 bases separated the two germline ends. Per the germline V gene, CDR1 is SQVTM and CDR2 is ANQGSEA. This CDR3 has 11 residues. CDR3 protein: CSVGQFNEQFF. The CDR3 DNA is TGCAGCGTTGGGCAGTTTAATGAGCAGTTCTTC.

V is TRBV5-1 and J is TRBJ2-7, with 10 nucleotides matching TRBD2. CDR1 is SGHRS and CDR2 is YFSETQ in the germline V gene. J was trimmed by 5 bases and V by 1 base; bases with no gene match: 3. There are 14 residues in the CDR3. The CDR3 is CASSLLAGENEQYF. CDR3 nucleotide sequence: TGCGCCAGCAGCTTGCTAGCGGGGGAAAACGAGCAGTACTTC. Variable domain in full (rest from reference TRBV5-1 and TRBJ2-7): KAGVTQTPRYLIKTRGQQVTLSCSPISGHRSVSWYQQTPGQGLQFLFEYFSETQRNKGNFPGRFSGRQFSNSRSEMNVSTLELGDSALYLCASSLLAGENEQYFGPGTRLTVT.

V usage is TRBV12-3 or TRBV12-4 and J usage is TRBJ2-3; a weak D match, TRBD2 (6 bases). The CDR3 is made up of 14 amino acids. Trimming left V 6 bases short and J 1 base short, with 11 bases between. CDR3 bases: TGTGCCAGCAGCGGAGGGATGGGCACAGATACGCAGTATTTT. Amino acid sequence: CASSGGMGTDTQYF.

The rearrangement links TRBV28 to TRBJ1-5; D call uncertain. The CDR3 spans 14 residues. V gave up 1 base and J gave up 5 bases, with 9 bases separating them. Germline CDR1 reads MDHEN; CDR2 reads SYDVKM. CDR3 in amino acids: CASSLSSSHQPQHF. DNA of the CDR3: TGTGCCAGCAGTTTATCGAGTTCTCATCAGCCCCAGCATTTT.

V usage is TRBV9 and J usage is TRBJ2-3, with TRBD2 matching 12 bases. The CDR3 sequence is 16 residues long. V shed 3 bases, J shed 4 bases, and the junction held 6 bases outside the gene matches. Germline V gives CDR1 SGDLS, CDR2 YYNGEE. CDR3 amino acids: CASSAGLAGIADTQYF. The CDR3 DNA follows: TGTGCCAGCAGCGCCGGACTAGCGGGGATTGCAGATACGCAGTATTTT.

This clonotype was counted between two and nine times. The junction departs from germline at one end; a sequencing error may be responsible. The V gene is TRBV6-1, the J gene TRBJ2-1, with a tentative D call TRBD1 (5 bases). The CDR3 is 15 residues long. Germline V gene data show CDR1 as MNHNS and CDR2 as SASEGT. Here the CDR3 reads CASREGAGAYNEQFF. The CDR3 nucleotides are TGTGCCAGCAGGGAAGGGGCCGGAGCCTACAATGAGCAGTTCTTC.

The genes are TRBV4-3 and TRBJ2-1; D might be TRBD1 (6 bases). This CDR3 spans 14 amino acids. The V gene's germline CDR1 is LGHNA and CDR2 YSLEER. V lost 0 bases to trimming and J lost 8 bases, with 11 bases between them. CDR3 in amino acids: CASSQDRTAHEQFF. The CDR3 region has the DNA TGCGCCAGCAGCCAAGATCGGACAGCCCATGAGCAGTTCTTC.

This clonotype was observed a few times. This chain joins TRBV7-9 and TRBJ2-1, with 7 bases that match TRBD2. Germline V lookup: CDR1 SEHNR, CDR2 FQNEAQ (reference sequence). CDR3 length: 15 residues. The V gene end was trimmed by 0 bases and the J gene end by 7 bases; junction bases not matched to a gene: 6. CDR3 in DNA: TGTGCCAGCAGCTTAGCCCGCGGGGGTCTAAATGAGCAGTTCTTC. Protein sequence: CASSLARGGLNEQFF. Based on the CDR3 plus reference TRBV7-9 and TRBJ2-1, the full variable domain is DTGVSQNPRHKITKRGQNVTFRCDPISEHNRLYWYRQTLGQGPEFLTYFQNEAQLEKSRLLSDRFSAERPKGSFSTLEIQRTEQGDSAMYLCASSLARGGLNEQFFGPGTRLTVL.

This clonotype was seen many times. The V gene is TRBV29-1, the J gene TRBJ2-1; TRBD2 agrees at 8 bases. CDR3 size: 16 residues. Trimming took 5 bases from V and 2 from J; bases not matched to a gene: 11. In germline, CDR1 is SQVTM, CDR2 ANQGSEA. CDR3 DNA: TGCAGCGTTTCCGGAGGAGTAGCGGGGACCTACAATGAGCAGTTCTTC. Protein sequence: CSVSGGVAGTYNEQFF.

This clonotype occurred a few times. V and J are TRBV13 and TRBJ2-1, with TRBD1 matching 11 bases. Germline-derived CDR1 and CDR2 are PRHDT and FYEKMQ (reference sequence). With V trimmed by 4 bases and J by 9 bases, 5 bases remained unmatched. The CDR3 covers 14 residues. The CDR3 reads CASSSRTGGSEQFF. The CDR3 nucleotides read TGTGCCAGCAGCTCTAGGACAGGGGGCAGTGAGCAGTTCTTC. Complete variable domain (other parts from reference TRBV13 and TRBJ2-1): AAGVIQSPRHLIKEKRETATLKCYPIPRHDTVYWYQQGPGQDPQFLISFYEKMQSDKGSIPDRFSAQQFSDYHSELNMSSLELGDSALYFCASSSRTGGSEQFFGPGTRLTVL.

This clonotype was picked up a small number of times. This chain uses TRBV7-8 with TRBJ2-7; D is possibly TRBD2 (6 bases). Germline CDR1 reads SGHVS; CDR2 reads FQNEAQ. The V and J ends lost 2 bases and 1 base respectively, with 27 bases between them. The CDR3 is 20 amino acids. The CDR3 DNA is TGTGCCAGCAGCTTATTGTGGCGGGGAGTTCCTTCCCGGGGGTCCTACGAGCAGTACTTC. This encodes CASSLLWRGVPSRGSYEQYF.

This chain joins TRBV12-3 or TRBV12-4 and TRBJ1-5; tentatively, D is TRBD1 (5 bases). Trimming left V 6 bases short and J 7 bases short, with 16 bases between. The CDR3 is 14 amino acids. CDR3 DNA sequence: TGTGCCAGCAGAAATGGGGGAGCCACCCAGCCCCAGCATTTT. It encodes CASRNGGATQPQHF.

This clonotype has only a few counts. The chain carries TRBV4-1 and TRBJ2-5; D assignment may be TRBD1 or TRBD2 (5 bases each). CDR3 size: 15 residues. Germline loops: CDR1 MGHRA, CDR2 YSYEKL. The V end lost 4 bases, the J end lost 5 bases, and 17 bases lay between the germline ends. The CDR3 loop is CASSPRKAGTETQYF. The CDR3 nucleotides read TGCGCCAGCAGCCCCCGCAAGGCTGGGACCGAGACCCAGTACTTC.

The rearrangement uses TRBV12-3 or TRBV12-4 and TRBJ1-1, with 7 bases fitting TRBD1. The CDR3 has 10 residues. The V segment lost 7 bases and the J segment 11 bases; nucleotides outside the gene matches: 4. The CDR3 loop reads CASNDREAFF. CDR3 nucleotides: TGTGCCAGCAATGACAGGGAGGCTTTCTTT.